The present T cell receptor (beta chain) was sequenced within a study of cytomegalovirus exposure and HLA in healthy donors. Primers included in the PCR were 60 Vbeta and 13 Jbeta primers. The protocol was immunoSEQ multiplex PCR, while the TCRdb copy is restricted to in-frame clones and leaves out a portion. Of about 110,000 clones in the sample, roughly 79% were seen once. Germline V gene sequence: CDR1 LGHNA, CDR2 YNFKEQ. This CDR3 has 16 residues. The trim removed 0 bases at V and 2 bases at J, leaving 3 bases unmatched. Turning to this clone: No antigen is known for it.

Study-wide results and caveats: Cytomegalovirus-associated TCR beta chains were listed, numbering 164. CMV serostatus stood as the only immune exposure information on hand. It was reported that TCR beta sequences correctly inferred the HLA-A and HLA-B alleles for most subjects.

This TCR derives from a woman aged 25 to 39 in good health and CMV-seronegative. Material: PBMCs. The chain joins TRBV4-2 to TRBJ2-7; 11 bases line up with TRBD2. Here the CDR3 DNA reads TGTGCCAGCAGCCAAGACCGGACTAGCGGGCCCTACGAGCAGTACTTC. Its protein product is CASSQDRTSGPYEQYF.